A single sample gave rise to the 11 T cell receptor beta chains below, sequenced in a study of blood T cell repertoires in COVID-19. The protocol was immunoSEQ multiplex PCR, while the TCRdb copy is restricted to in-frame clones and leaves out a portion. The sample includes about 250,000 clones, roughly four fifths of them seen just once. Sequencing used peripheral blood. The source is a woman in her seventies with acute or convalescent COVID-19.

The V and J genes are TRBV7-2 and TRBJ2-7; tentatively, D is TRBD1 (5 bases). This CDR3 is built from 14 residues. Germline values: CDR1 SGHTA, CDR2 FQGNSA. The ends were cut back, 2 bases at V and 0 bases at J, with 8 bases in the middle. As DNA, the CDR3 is TGTGCCAGCAGCTTACAGGACAACTCCTACGAGCAGTACTTC. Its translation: CASSLQDNSYEQYF.

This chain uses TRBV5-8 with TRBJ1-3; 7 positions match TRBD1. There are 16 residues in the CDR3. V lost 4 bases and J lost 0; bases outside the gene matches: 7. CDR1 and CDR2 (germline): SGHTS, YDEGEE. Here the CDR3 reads CASSKDRAFSGNTIYF. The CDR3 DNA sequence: TGTGCCAGCAGCAAAGACAGGGCTTTCTCTGGAAACACCATATATTTT.

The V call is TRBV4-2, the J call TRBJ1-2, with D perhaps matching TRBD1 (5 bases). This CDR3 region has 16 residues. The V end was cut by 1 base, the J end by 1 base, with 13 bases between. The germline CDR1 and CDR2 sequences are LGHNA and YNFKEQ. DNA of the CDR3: TGTGCCAGCAGCCAAGCGCTCGAACAGGATAACTATGGCTACACCTTC. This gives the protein CASSQALEQDNYGYTF.

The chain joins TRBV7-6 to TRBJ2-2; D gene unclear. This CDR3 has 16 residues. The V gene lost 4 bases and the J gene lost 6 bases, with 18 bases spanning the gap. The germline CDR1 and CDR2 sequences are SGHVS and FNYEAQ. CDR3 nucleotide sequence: TGTGCCAGCAGCTCCGCAGTAGGCGGAGTAGCCGGGGAGCTGTTTTTT. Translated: CASSSAVGGVAGELFF. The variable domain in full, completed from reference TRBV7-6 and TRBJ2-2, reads GAGVSQSPRYKVTKRGQDVALRCDPISGHVSLYWYRQALGQGPEFLTYFNYEAQQDKSGLPNDRFSAERPEGSISTLTIQRTEQRDSAMYRCASSSAVGGVAGELFFGEGSRLTVL.

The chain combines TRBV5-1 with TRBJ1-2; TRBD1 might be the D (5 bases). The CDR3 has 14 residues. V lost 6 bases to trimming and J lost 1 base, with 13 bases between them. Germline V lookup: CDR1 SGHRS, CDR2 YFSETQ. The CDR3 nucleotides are TGCGCCAGCAAGACAGAACCTCTTAACTATGGCTACACCTTC. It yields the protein CASKTEPLNYGYTF.

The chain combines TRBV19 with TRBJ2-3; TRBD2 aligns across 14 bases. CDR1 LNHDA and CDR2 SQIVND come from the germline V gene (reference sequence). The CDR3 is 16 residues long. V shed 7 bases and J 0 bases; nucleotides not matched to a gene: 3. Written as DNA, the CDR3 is TGTGCCAGTACCCGGACTAGCGGGGGGAGCACAGATACGCAGTATTTT. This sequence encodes CASTRTSGGSTDTQYF.

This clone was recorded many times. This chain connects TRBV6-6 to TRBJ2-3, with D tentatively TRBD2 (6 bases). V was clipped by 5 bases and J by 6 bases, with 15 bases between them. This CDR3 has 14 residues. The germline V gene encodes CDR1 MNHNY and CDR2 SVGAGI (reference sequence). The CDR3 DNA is TGTGCCAGCAGTACGCTCACTCGGGGGGATACGCAGTATTTT. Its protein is CASSTLTRGDTQYF.

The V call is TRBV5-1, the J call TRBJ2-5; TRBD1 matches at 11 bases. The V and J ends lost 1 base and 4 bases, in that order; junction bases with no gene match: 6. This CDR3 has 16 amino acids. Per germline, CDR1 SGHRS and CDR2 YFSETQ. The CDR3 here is CASSLTLGTGGETQYF. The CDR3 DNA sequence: TGCGCCAGCAGCTTGACTTTAGGGACAGGGGGAGAGACCCAGTACTTC.

The CDR3 here is CASKAGASAEAFF. The CDR3, as DNA: TGTGCCAGCAAGGCAGGGGCGAGTGCTGAAGCTTTCTTT. The V call is TRBV6-5, the J call TRBJ1-1, with a possible D match to TRBD1 (6 bases). The germline V and J ends were trimmed by 7 bases and 6 bases, with 15 bases remaining between them. Germline CDR1 reads MNHEY; CDR2 reads SVGAGI. The CDR3 totals 13 residues.

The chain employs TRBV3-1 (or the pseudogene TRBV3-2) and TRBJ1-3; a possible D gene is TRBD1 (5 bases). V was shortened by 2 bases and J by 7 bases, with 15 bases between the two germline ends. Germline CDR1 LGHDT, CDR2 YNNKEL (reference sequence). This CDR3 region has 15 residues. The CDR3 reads CASSQRRAGRNTIYF. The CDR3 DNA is TGTGCCAGCAGCCAAAGAAGGGCAGGGCGGAACACCATATATTTT.

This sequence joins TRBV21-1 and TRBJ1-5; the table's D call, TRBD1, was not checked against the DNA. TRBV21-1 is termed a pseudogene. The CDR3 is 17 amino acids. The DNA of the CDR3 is TGTGCCAGCAGCAAAGGGGGGAACAGGGGAGAATGTGAGCCCCAGCATTTT. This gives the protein CASSKGGNRGECEPQHF.